Listed below are T cell receptor beta chains from one sample, sequenced in a study of cytomegalovirus exposure and HLA in healthy donors. The data were produced by immunoSEQ multiplex PCR, yet TCRdb's version contains in-frame clones alone and is incomplete. The sample has around 99,000 clones, about 80% seen once. What was sequenced was PBMCs. The receptors were gathered from a woman aged 45-59 years in good health and CMV-seropositive. The CDR3 runs from the conserved cysteine through the conserved F or W. The order of the fields is clone size, J gene, V gene, D gene, CDR3 protein, CDR3 DNA. D genes are given only for firm matches. Clone size is stated in some rows and not others, as once, few, many or a class when expanded.

.	TRBJ2-7	TRBV27	TRBD2	CASSLSGGGAYEQYF	TGTGCCAGCAGTTTATCGGGCGGGGGTGCCTATGAGCAGTACTTC
once	TRBJ1-5	TRBV4-1	TRBD1	CASSQIPAGGSQPQHF	TGCGCCAGCAGCCAAATCCCCGCAGGGGGGAGTCAGCCCCAGCATTTT
.	TRBJ2-1	TRBV6-6	.	CASSYSRVYNEQFF	TGTGCCAGCAGTTACTCCCGAGTTTACAATGAGCAGTTCTTC
.	TRBJ2-3	TRBV7-2	.	CASSFRADTQYF	TGTGCCAGCAGCTTCCGCGCGGATACGCAGTATTTT
.	TRBJ1-4	TRBV5-1	TRBD1	CASSLARQGGEKLFF	TGCGCCAGCAGCTTGGCCCGACAGGGAGGCGAAAAACTGTTTTTT
.	TRBJ2-1	TRBV6-6	TRBD2	CASSKGLADYNEQFF	TGTGCCAGCAGTAAGGGACTAGCGGACTACAATGAGCAGTTCTTC
.	TRBJ2-7	TRBV5-1	TRBD1	CASSHDRVYEQYF	TGCGCCAGCAGCCATGACAGGGTCTACGAGCAGTACTTC
.	TRBJ2-1	TRBV2	.	CASSSGSYNEQFF	TGTGCCAGTTCATCCGGGAGCTACAATGAGCAGTTCTTC
.	TRBJ2-7	TRBV5-8	.	CASSFPGRNEQYF	TGTGCCAGCAGCTTCCCAGGGAGGAACGAGCAGTACTTC
few	TRBJ2-3	TRBV10-3	TRBD2	CAISDSGGSTDTQYF	TGTGCCATCAGTGATAGCGGGGGTAGCACAGATACGCAGTATTTT
.	TRBJ2-7	TRBV11-1	.	CASSGDKAYEQYF	TGTGCCAGTTCGGGAGATAAGGCCTACGAGCAGTACTTC
.	TRBJ2-3	TRBV6-4	TRBD2	CASRLAGGATDTQYF	TGTGCCAGCAGACTAGCGGGGGGTGCCACAGATACGCAGTATTTT
.	TRBJ1-3	TRBV6-1	.	CASMRGITGNTIYF	TGTGCCAGCATGAGGGGGATAACTGGAAACACCATATATTTT
once	TRBJ2-5	TRBV27	TRBD2	CASIGAGGFGETQYF	TGTGCCAGCATCGGAGCGGGGGGGTTCGGAGAGACCCAGTACTTC
.	TRBJ2-7	TRBV7-9	.	CSSSRTDTYEQYF	TGTTCCAGCAGCAGGACTGACACCTACGAGCAGTACTTC
few	TRBJ1-5	TRBV5-6	TRBD1	CASSSSPTGEGNQPQHF	TGTGCCAGCAGCTCCTCCCCCACAGGGGAGGGCAATCAGCCCCAGCATTTT
once	TRBJ2-3	TRBV23-1	TRBD1	CASSQSSGTAPPADTQYF	TGCGCCAGCAGTCAATCGTCGGGGACAGCTCCCCCGGCAGATACGCAGTATTTT